A selection of T cell receptor beta chains follows, all from one sample in a study of blood T cell repertoires in COVID-19. Some clones are missing from TCRdb's copy, which holds only in-frame ones; the method was immunoSEQ multiplex PCR. The sample carries about 210,000 clones, 82% recorded once. Sequenced sample: peripheral blood. Receptors originate from a woman aged 40 to 50 with acute or convalescent COVID-19. Both conserved end residues are part of each CDR3. Fields, in order: J gene, clone size, V gene, D gene, CDR3 protein, CDR3 DNA. D genes are given only for firm matches. Size tells how often a clone was seen (once, few, many) or the class of an expanded clone, and some rows leave it out.

J gene: TRBJ2-7
clone size: .
V gene: TRBV5-6
D gene: .
CDR3 protein: CASSLGGGPLREQYF
CDR3 DNA: TGTGCCAGCAGCTTGGGTGGAGGACCCTTACGCGAGCAGTACTTC

J gene: TRBJ2-4
clone size: .
V gene: TRBV7-2
D gene: .
CDR3 protein: CASSLGSGGKNIQYF
CDR3 DNA: TGTGCCAGCAGCTTAGGTAGCGGAGGGAAAAACATTCAGTACTTC

J gene: TRBJ1-2
clone size: .
V gene: TRBV18
D gene: .
CDR3 protein: CASSPPGAPVYGYTF
CDR3 DNA: TGTGCCAGCTCACCACCGGGGGCCCCGGTCTATGGCTACACCTTC

J gene: TRBJ2-4
clone size: .
V gene: TRBV19
D gene: TRBD1
CDR3 protein: CASSTRGQGGPKNIQYF
CDR3 DNA: TGTGCCAGTAGTACCCGTGGACAGGGGGGTCCCAAAAACATTCAGTACTTC

J gene: TRBJ2-4
clone size: .
V gene: TRBV27
D gene: .
CDR3 protein: CASSSFLTKNIQYF
CDR3 DNA: TGTGCCAGCAGTTCCTTCTTGACAAAAAACATTCAGTACTTC

J gene: TRBJ1-1
clone size: .
V gene: TRBV27
D gene: TRBD1
CDR3 protein: CASTYRGGNTEAFF
CDR3 DNA: TGTGCCAGCACCTACAGGGGAGGGAACACTGAAGCTTTCTTT

J gene: TRBJ2-3
clone size: few
V gene: TRBV11-2
D gene: TRBD2
CDR3 protein: CASSLGGLAGGGTDTQYF
CDR3 DNA: TGTGCCAGCAGCTTAGGGGGACTAGCGGGAGGAGGCACAGATACGCAGTATTTT

J gene: TRBJ2-3
clone size: .
V gene: TRBV19
D gene: .
CDR3 protein: CASRGLTGTDTQYF
CDR3 DNA: TGTGCCAGTAGAGGCCTAACAGGGACAGATACGCAGTATTTT

J gene: TRBJ2-1
clone size: once
V gene: TRBV4-1
D gene: TRBD2
CDR3 protein: CASSPMAGGISYNEQFF
CDR3 DNA: TGCGCCAGCAGCCCCATGGCGGGGGGGATCTCCTACAATGAGCAGTTCTTC

J gene: TRBJ1-1
clone size: .
V gene: TRBV7-3
D gene: .
CDR3 protein: CASSSSGNTEAFF
CDR3 DNA: TGTGCCAGCAGCTCCTCAGGAAACACTGAAGCTTTCTTT

J gene: TRBJ2-2
clone size: .
V gene: TRBV18
D gene: TRBD2
CDR3 protein: CASSRTSGTGELFF
CDR3 DNA: TGTGCCAGCTCACGGACTAGCGGGACCGGGGAGCTGTTTTTT

J gene: TRBJ2-3
clone size: .
V gene: TRBV19
D gene: TRBD2
CDR3 protein: CASQGLAGFGDTQYF
CDR3 DNA: TGTGCCAGCCAGGGACTAGCGGGATTTGGGGATACGCAGTATTTT

J gene: TRBJ1-5
clone size: .
V gene: TRBV28
D gene: TRBD1
CDR3 protein: CASSHGDSDQPQHF
CDR3 DNA: TGTGCCAGCAGTCACGGGGACAGCGATCAGCCCCAGCATTTT

J gene: TRBJ2-3
clone size: .
V gene: TRBV30
D gene: .
CDR3 protein: CAWSRVPHTQYF
CDR3 DNA: TGTGCCTGGAGCCGGGTCCCCCATACGCAGTATTTT

J gene: TRBJ2-3
clone size: .
V gene: TRBV12-2
D gene: .
CDR3 protein: CASQMARASGTDTQYF
CDR3 DNA: TGTGCAAGTCAGATGGCAAGGGCTAGCGGCACAGATACGCAGTATTTT

J gene: TRBJ2-3
clone size: .
V gene: TRBV18
D gene: TRBD1
CDR3 protein: CASSQPGQGAGTDTQYF
CDR3 DNA: TGTGCCAGCTCACAACCGGGACAGGGGGCAGGGACAGATACGCAGTATTTT

J gene: TRBJ1-1
clone size: .
V gene: TRBV2
D gene: .
CDR3 protein: CASRDARATNTEAFF
CDR3 DNA: TGTGCCAGCAGAGACGCCCGAGCGACGAACACTGAAGCTTTCTTT

J gene: TRBJ2-1
clone size: .
V gene: TRBV10-3
D gene: TRBD2
CDR3 protein: CAISLYQRDSFNEQFF
CDR3 DNA: TGTGCCATCAGTCTTTACCAGCGGGATTCCTTCAATGAGCAGTTCTTC

J gene: TRBJ2-3
clone size: once
V gene: TRBV7-9
D gene: .
CDR3 protein: CASSLDPLDTQYF
CDR3 DNA: TGTGCCAGCAGCTTAGATCCGTTGGATACGCAGTATTTT

J gene: TRBJ1-1
clone size: .
V gene: TRBV4-1
D gene: .
CDR3 protein: CASSVSDRNTEAFF
CDR3 DNA: TGCGCCAGCAGCGTATCCGACAGGAACACTGAAGCTTTCTTT

J gene: TRBJ1-2
clone size: .
V gene: TRBV30
D gene: TRBD1
CDR3 protein: CAWRGTGGGYTF
CDR3 DNA: TGTGCCTGGAGGGGGACAGGAGGGGGCTACACCTTC

J gene: TRBJ1-4
clone size: .
V gene: TRBV12-3/TRBV12-4
D gene: .
CDR3 protein: CASSPNEKLFF
CDR3 DNA: TGTGCCAGCAGTCCGAATGAAAAACTGTTTTTT

J gene: TRBJ1-4
clone size: .
V gene: TRBV6-2/TRBV6-3
D gene: TRBD1
CDR3 protein: CASSGTGFDEKLFF
CDR3 DNA: TGTGCCAGCAGCGGGACAGGGTTCGATGAAAAACTGTTTTTT

J gene: TRBJ1-2
clone size: .
V gene: TRBV6-6
D gene: .
CDR3 protein: CASSSTGGGVNYGYTF
CDR3 DNA: TGTGCCAGCAGCTCGACAGGCGGGGGGGTGAACTATGGCTACACCTTC

J gene: TRBJ1-5
clone size: once
V gene: TRBV2
D gene: .
CDR3 protein: CASKEQGSNQPQHF
CDR3 DNA: TGTGCCAGCAAGGAACAGGGTAGCAATCAGCCCCAGCATTTT

J gene: TRBJ1-5
clone size: .
V gene: TRBV5-5
D gene: .
CDR3 protein: CASSLGQTNQPQHF
CDR3 DNA: TGTGCCAGCAGCTTGGGACAGACCAATCAGCCCCAGCATTTT

J gene: TRBJ1-1
clone size: .
V gene: TRBV11-2
D gene: .
CDR3 protein: CASSFLLQAGNTEAFF
CDR3 DNA: TGTGCCAGCAGCTTCCTCTTACAGGCAGGGAACACTGAAGCTTTCTTT

J gene: TRBJ2-1
clone size: .
V gene: TRBV18
D gene: TRBD2
CDR3 protein: CASSPPGGLGYNEQFF
CDR3 DNA: TGTGCCAGCTCACCACCGGGGGGACTAGGGTACAATGAGCAGTTCTTC

J gene: TRBJ1-1
clone size: .
V gene: TRBV6-5
D gene: .
CDR3 protein: CASRATTIGHTEAFF
CDR3 DNA: TGTGCCAGCAGAGCTACCACGATTGGTCACACTGAAGCTTTCTTT

J gene: TRBJ1-3
clone size: .
V gene: TRBV5-1
D gene: .
CDR3 protein: CASSLTASGNTIYF
CDR3 DNA: TGCGCCAGCAGCTTAACAGCCTCTGGAAACACCATATATTTT

J gene: TRBJ2-1
clone size: .
V gene: TRBV4-2
D gene: .
CDR3 protein: CASSSLLDEQFF
CDR3 DNA: TGTGCCAGCAGCTCACTCTTAGATGAGCAGTTCTTC

J gene: TRBJ2-7
clone size: .
V gene: TRBV7-8
D gene: .
CDR3 protein: CASSLLAFSYEQYF
CDR3 DNA: TGTGCCAGCAGCTTACTAGCGTTCTCCTACGAGCAGTACTTC

J gene: TRBJ2-2
clone size: .
V gene: TRBV4-3
D gene: .
CDR3 protein: CASSQDTPGAGDTGELFF
CDR3 DNA: TGCGCCAGCAGCCAAGATACCCCCGGGGCAGGGGACACCGGGGAGCTGTTTTTT

J gene: TRBJ1-1
clone size: .
V gene: TRBV27
D gene: TRBD1
CDR3 protein: CASSQGTGVTEAFF
CDR3 DNA: TGTGCCAGCAGTCAAGGGACAGGGGTGACTGAAGCTTTCTTT

J gene: TRBJ2-5
clone size: .
V gene: TRBV18
D gene: .
CDR3 protein: CASSPGYRVGETQYF
CDR3 DNA: TGTGCCAGCTCACCTGGGTACAGGGTCGGGGAGACCCAGTACTTC

J gene: TRBJ1-6
clone size: once
V gene: TRBV19
D gene: .
CDR3 protein: CASSGLRGFANSPLHF
CDR3 DNA: TGTGCCAGTAGTGGTCTTAGGGGATTCGCTAATTCACCCCTCCACTTT

J gene: TRBJ1-1
clone size: once
V gene: TRBV7-8
D gene: TRBD1
CDR3 protein: CASRWTGDTEAFF
CDR3 DNA: TGTGCCAGCAGGTGGACAGGGGACACTGAAGCTTTCTTT

J gene: TRBJ2-2
clone size: .
V gene: TRBV5-6
D gene: .
CDR3 protein: CASSSLEANTGELFF
CDR3 DNA: TGTGCCAGCAGCTCCCTAGAGGCGAACACCGGGGAGCTGTTTTTT